The present T cell receptor (beta chain) was sequenced within a study of shared clonotypes between healthy human individuals. The wider study: Each donor's CD4 naive and CD4 memory cells filled three plates apiece, CD8 naive two, and CD8 memory one. Whole-study results and caveats: A handful of donors had about 5% of their naive CD4 clonotypes in common. The rarefaction results pointed to incomplete sorted-subset sequencing despite large depth.

This CDR3 contains 16 residues. V shed 0 bases and J shed 0 bases, with 9 bases lying between them. The germline CDR1 and CDR2 sequences are MNHEY and SVGAGI. The repertoire was sequenced with immunoSEQ multiplex PCR; TCRdb's copy has only in-frame clones and lacks some. The repertoire holds 1.5 million to 2.5 million clones, roughly 94% seen once, with under 1.5% in the top ten. As to this clone: Antigen unknown. Additional DNA sequences in this sample encode the identical CDR3.

As defined, naive CD8 cells were CD45RO-negative and positively selected for CCR7, with terminally differentiated effector memory CD45RA+ cells excluded. This rearrangement joins TRBV6-5 to TRBJ2-1, with D possibly being TRBD1 or TRBD2 (5 bases each). This TCR was recovered from a man between 18 and 35 years old in good health. Material for sequencing was naive CD8+ T cells sorted from blood. Written as DNA, the CDR3 is TGTGCCAGCAGTTACTCAGGGGAGAGCTCCTACAATGAGCAGTTCTTC. Translated, it gives CASSYSGESSYNEQFF.